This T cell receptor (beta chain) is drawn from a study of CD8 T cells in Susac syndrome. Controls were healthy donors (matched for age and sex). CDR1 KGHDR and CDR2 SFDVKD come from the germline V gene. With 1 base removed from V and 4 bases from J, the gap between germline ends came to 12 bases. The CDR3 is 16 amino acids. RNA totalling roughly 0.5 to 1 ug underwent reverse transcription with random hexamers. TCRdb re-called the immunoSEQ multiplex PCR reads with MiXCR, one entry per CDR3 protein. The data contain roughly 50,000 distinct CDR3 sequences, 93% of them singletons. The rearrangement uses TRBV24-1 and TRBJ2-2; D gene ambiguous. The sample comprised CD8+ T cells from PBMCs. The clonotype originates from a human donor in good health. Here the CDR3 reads CATSDFPKDGTGELFF. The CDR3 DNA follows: TGTGCCACCAGTGATTTCCCAAAGGATGGCACCGGGGAGCTGTTTTTT.